This T cell receptor beta chain was captured in a study of CD8 T cells in Susac syndrome. Notes on the study in general: As acknowledged by the study, its TCR sequencing and HLA analysis included a relatively small number of individuals.

After extraction with the RNeasy kit, 0.5 to 1 ug of the RNA was reverse transcribed using random hexamers. Amplification of TCR beta CDR3 across 54 Vbeta and 13 Jbeta was performed with immunoSEQ multiplex PCR. TCRdb called the immunoSEQ multiplex PCR reads again in MiXCR, with one record for every CDR3 protein. Seen here are approximately 220,000 distinct CDR3 sequences, approximately 90% observed once, and the top ten hold over 0.1%. V shed 6 bases and J 5 bases; nucleotides not matched to a gene: 3. This CDR3 has 15 residues. CD8+ and CD4+ T cells circulating in blood were sequenced for TCR beta. The multiple sclerosis controls were treatment-naive patients affected by stable or active relapsing-remitting disease. Details on this clonotype: Its antigen is unidentified.

The chain is built from TRBV12-3 or TRBV12-4 and TRBJ2-1; 14 positions match TRBD2. Material for sequencing was CD8+ T cells from PBMCs. This TCR came from a human donor with multiple sclerosis. The DNA for the CDR3 is TGTGCCAGCAGGGGGACTAGCGGGGGTCACAATGAGCAGTTCTTC. It encodes CASRGTSGGHNEQFF.